The sequence of this T cell receptor beta chain was determined in a study of beta chain features in type 1 diabetes. Study-level information: Across every sample, around 98 million sorted cells were examined in total.

Investigators reverse transcribed all isolated RNA, so they sequenced expressed TCRB transcripts. Libraries were prepared by immunoSEQ multiplex PCR; TCRdb keeps only in-frame clonotypes and omits some of them. The profile shows about 180,000 clones, 7.8% of them singletons. The purity of all sorted populations exceeded 98%. The CDR3 runs to 15 residues. V dropped 0 bases and J dropped 2; count of bases not matched to a gene: 4. Germline V gene data show CDR1 as SGDLS and CDR2 as YYNGEE. Overall study results and limits: Sequencing used cDNA, and cells with high TCR expression could therefore be over-represented. Shortening that was moderate but significant affected the TCRB CDR3s of Type 1 diabetes patients in all four CD4+ subsets. Naive, central memory and Treg TCRB repertoires seemed to resemble each other more closely in patients than they did in healthy donors.

In regard to this clone: Its antigen is not identified. Other nucleotide sequences in the sample specify the same CDR3.

The sequencing sample was made of central memory CD4+ T cells from blood. The sequence derives from a woman aged 40 to 50 with type 1 diabetes. The chain uses TRBV9 and TRBJ2-5, with 7 nucleotides matching TRBD1. The DNA for the CDR3 is TGTGCCAGCAGCGTAGGCGTACAGGGGCAAGAGACCCAGTACTTC. Translated, it gives CASSVGVQGQETQYF.